This T cell receptor (beta chain) was profiled in a study of pediatric ulcerative colitis. Study-wide points: Blood-rectal clonal overlap within each person was significantly higher in ulcerative colitis patients than controls.

Points on this clone: Its antigen is currently unknown.

The CDR3 length is 15 residues. The V and J ends lost 5 bases and 5 bases respectively, with 18 bases between them. Germline V gives CDR1 SGHAT, CDR2 FQNNGV. Generated by immunoSEQ multiplex PCR, the TCRdb table keeps only in-frame clones and is missing some. The top ten clones hold approximately 23% of a sample with over 35,000 clones, around 78% of them seen once. The sample was blood. This clonotype was obtained from a girl between 5 and 17 years old with moderate ulcerative colitis. The chain uses TRBV11-2 and TRBJ1-1, with a weak D call TRBD1 (6 bases). CDR3 DNA: TGTGCCAGCAGCCACATTTACAGGGAGGGGACTGAAGCTTTCTTT. This codes for CASSHIYREGTEAFF. Full variable domain (outside the CDR3, taken from reference TRBV11-2 and TRBJ1-1): EAGVAQSPRYKIIEKRQSVAFWCNPISGHATLYWYQQILGQGPKLLIQFQNNGVVDDSQLPKDRFSAERLKGVDSTLKIQPAKLEDSAVYLCASSHIYREGTEAFFGQGTRLTVV.